This T cell receptor beta chain was sequenced for a study of blood T cell repertoires in COVID-19. Study-wide context: PBMCs, B-cell-depleted T cells, or T cells provided the cDNA or gDNA that made up the material.

The germline gives CDR1 ENHRY, CDR2 SYGVKD. CDR3 length: 16 residues. V shed 0 bases and J 0 bases; nucleotides not matched to a gene: 2. This clone was seen once. The table came from immunoSEQ multiplex PCR; TCRdb's copy has only in-frame clones and leaves some out. There are 350,000 to 400,000 clones in the sample; 90% occur only once, and about 6.8% lies in the top ten. The material sequenced was peripheral blood. The chain carries TRBV10-3 and TRBJ1-1; 9 bases are shared with TRBD1. The receptor's source is a man aged 18 to 29 with active or convalescent COVID-19. The CDR3 DNA sequence: TGTGCCATCAGTGAGTCCAACAGGGGGCTGAACACTGAAGCTTTCTTT. This sequence encodes CAISESNRGLNTEAFF.